The present entry profiles one T cell receptor (beta chain) with its context. TCRdb re-analysed the 5' RACE reads in MiXCR, keeping a single row per CDR3 protein. The sample has around 200,000 distinct CDR3 sequences; about a fifth are singletons. The data were obtained in a study of T-cell memory formation after mild COVID-19. This CDR3 is built from 14 residues. CDR1 is LGHDT, CDR2 YNNKEL, per germline (reference sequence). V was cut by 7 bases and J by 2 bases, with 13 bases left in between. V and J are TRBV3-1 and TRBJ2-3; D is perhaps TRBD1 (8 bases). The clonotype comes from an adult woman who had mild COVID-19 (a few samples of this study predate the infection). Cell type and time point are not known. Sequenced input: PBMCs or a T cell subset sorted from them (not recorded which). CDR3 residues: CASTQGGTTDTQYF. In nucleotides, the CDR3 is TGTGCCAGCACACAGGGGGGGACCACAGATACGCAGTATTTT.